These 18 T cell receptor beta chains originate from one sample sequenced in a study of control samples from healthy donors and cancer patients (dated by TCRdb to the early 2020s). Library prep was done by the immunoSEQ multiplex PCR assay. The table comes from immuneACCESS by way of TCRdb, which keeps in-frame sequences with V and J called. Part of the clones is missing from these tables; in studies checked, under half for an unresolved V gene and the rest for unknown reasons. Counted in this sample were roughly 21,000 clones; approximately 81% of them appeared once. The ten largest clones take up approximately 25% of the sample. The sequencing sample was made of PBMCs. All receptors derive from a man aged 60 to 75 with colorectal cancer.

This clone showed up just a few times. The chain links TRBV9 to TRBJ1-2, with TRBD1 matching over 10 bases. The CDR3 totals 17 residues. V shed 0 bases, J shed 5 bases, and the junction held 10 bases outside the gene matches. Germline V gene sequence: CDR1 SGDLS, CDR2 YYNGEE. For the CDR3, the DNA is TGTGCCAGCAGCGTAGGATGGGACAGGGGCCTGACTTATGGCTACACCTTC. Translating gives CASSVGWDRGLTYGYTF.

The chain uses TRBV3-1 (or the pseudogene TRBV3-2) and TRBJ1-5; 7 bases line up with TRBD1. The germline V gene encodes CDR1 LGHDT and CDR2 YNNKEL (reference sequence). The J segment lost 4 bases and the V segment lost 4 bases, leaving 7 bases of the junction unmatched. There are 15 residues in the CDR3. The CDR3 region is CASSPGQVGNQPQHF. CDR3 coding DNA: TGTGCCAGCAGCCCCGGACAGGTAGGAAATCAGCCCCAGCATTTT.

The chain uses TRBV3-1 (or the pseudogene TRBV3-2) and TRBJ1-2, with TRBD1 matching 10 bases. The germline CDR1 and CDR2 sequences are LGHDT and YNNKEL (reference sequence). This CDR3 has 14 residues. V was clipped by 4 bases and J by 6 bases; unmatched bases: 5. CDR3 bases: TGTGCCAGCAGCCCTCTTGACAGGGGGCATGGCTACACCTTC. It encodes CASSPLDRGHGYTF.

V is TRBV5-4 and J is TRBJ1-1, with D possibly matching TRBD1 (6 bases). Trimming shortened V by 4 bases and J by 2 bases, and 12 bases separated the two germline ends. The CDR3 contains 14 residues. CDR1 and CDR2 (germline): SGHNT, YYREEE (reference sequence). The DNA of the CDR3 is TGTGCCAGCAGCGTGGACAGCCTCAACACTGAAGCTTTCTTT. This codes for CASSVDSLNTEAFF.

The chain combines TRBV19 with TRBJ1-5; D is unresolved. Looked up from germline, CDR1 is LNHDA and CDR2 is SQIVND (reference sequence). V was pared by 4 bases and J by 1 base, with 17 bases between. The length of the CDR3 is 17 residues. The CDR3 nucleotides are TGTGCCAGTAGTACAGGATCAGCCCGAAGGAGCAATCAGCCCCAGCATTTT. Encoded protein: CASSTGSARRSNQPQHF.

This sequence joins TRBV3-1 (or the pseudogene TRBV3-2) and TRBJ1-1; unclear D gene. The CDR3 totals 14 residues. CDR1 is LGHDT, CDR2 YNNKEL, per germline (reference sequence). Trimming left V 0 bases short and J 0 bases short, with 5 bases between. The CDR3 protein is CASSQDPVNTEAFF. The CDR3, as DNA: TGTGCCAGCAGCCAAGATCCCGTGAACACTGAAGCTTTCTTT.

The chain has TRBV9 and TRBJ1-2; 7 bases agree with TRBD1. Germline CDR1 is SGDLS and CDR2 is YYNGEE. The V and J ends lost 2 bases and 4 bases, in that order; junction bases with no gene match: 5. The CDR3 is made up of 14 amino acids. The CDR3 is CASSVGGDSYGYTF. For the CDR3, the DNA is TGTGCCAGCAGCGTGGGTGGGGACAGCTATGGCTACACCTTC.

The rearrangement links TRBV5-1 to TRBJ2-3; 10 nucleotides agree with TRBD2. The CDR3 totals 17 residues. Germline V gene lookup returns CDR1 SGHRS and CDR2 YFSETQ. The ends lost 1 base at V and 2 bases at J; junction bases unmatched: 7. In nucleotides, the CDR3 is TGCGCCAGCAGCTTGCGTGGGCTAGCGGGGGCCACAGATACGCAGTATTTT. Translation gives CASSLRGLAGATDTQYF.

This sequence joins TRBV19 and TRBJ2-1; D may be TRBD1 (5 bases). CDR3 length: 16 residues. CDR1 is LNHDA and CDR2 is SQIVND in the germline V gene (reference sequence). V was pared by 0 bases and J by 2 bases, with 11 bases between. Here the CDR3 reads CASSIDLGRAYNEQFF. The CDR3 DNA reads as TGTGCCAGTAGTATAGATCTGGGCAGGGCCTACAATGAGCAGTTCTTC.

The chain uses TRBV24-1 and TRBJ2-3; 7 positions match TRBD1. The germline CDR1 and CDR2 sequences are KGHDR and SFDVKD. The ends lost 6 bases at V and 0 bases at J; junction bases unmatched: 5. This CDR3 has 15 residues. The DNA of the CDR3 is TGTGCCACCAGTTCTCCGGGACAGAGCACAGATACGCAGTATTTT. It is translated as CATSSPGQSTDTQYF.

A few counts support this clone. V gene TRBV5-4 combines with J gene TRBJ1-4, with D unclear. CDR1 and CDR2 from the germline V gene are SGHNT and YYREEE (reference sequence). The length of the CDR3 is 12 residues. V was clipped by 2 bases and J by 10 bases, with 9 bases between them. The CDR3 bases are TGTGCCAGCAGCTTTCGGGGTGGAAAACTGTTTTTT. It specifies CASSFRGGKLFF.

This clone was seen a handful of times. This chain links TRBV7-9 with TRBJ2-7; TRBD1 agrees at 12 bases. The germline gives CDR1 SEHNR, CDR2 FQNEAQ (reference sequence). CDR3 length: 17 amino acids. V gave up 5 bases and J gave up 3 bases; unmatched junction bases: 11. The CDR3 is CASSRVKGTGGYYEQYV. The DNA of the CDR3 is TGTGCCAGCAGCCGCGTGAAGGGGACAGGGGGCTACTACGAGCAGTACGTC.

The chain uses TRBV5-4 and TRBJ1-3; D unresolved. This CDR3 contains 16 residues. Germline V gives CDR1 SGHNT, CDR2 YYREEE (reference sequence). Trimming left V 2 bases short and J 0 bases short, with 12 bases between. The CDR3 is CASSLAGQTSGNTIYF. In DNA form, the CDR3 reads TGTGCCAGCAGCTTAGCGGGTCAGACCTCTGGAAACACCATATATTTT.

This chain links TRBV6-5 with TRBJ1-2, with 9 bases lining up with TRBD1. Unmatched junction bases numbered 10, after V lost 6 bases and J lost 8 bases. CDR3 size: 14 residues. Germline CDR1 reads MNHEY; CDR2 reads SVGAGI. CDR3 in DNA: TGTGCCAGCAGCCCCAACAGGGGGCAGGGCGGCTACACCTTC. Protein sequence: CASSPNRGQGGYTF.

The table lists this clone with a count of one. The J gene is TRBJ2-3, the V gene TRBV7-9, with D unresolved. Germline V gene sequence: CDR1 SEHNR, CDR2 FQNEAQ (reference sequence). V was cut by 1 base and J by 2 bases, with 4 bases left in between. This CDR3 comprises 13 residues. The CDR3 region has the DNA TGTGCCAGCAGCTTAGGGACCACAGATACGCAGTATTTT. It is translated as CASSLGTTDTQYF. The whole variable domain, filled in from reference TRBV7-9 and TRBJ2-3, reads DTGVSQNPRHKITKRGQNVTFRCDPISEHNRLYWYRQTLGQGPEFLTYFQNEAQLEKSRLLSDRFSAERPKGSFSTLEIQRTEQGDSAMYLCASSLGTTDTQYFGPGTRLTVL.

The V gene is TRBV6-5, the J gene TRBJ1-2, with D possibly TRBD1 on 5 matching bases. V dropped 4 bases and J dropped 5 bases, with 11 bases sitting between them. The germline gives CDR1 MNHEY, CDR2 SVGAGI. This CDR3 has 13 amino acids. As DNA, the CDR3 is TGTGCCAGCAGTTGGGGGGGGTCTTATGGCTACACCTTC. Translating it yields CASSWGGSYGYTF.

In DNA, the CDR3 is TGTGCCAGCAGGTTGATTCGGGGGCCCACTGAAGCTTTCTTT. It yields the protein CASRLIRGPTEAFF. The chain carries TRBV2 and TRBJ1-1; D perhaps matches TRBD1 (6 bases). The CDR3 totals 14 residues. V gave up 6 bases and J gave up 4 bases, with 15 bases separating them. Germline V gene data show CDR1 as SNHLY and CDR2 as FYNNEI.

The CDR3 spells CASSQDSETGSYEQYF. CDR3 DNA: TGCGCCAGCAGCCAAGATTCTGAGACAGGCTCCTACGAGCAGTACTTC. V usage is TRBV4-1 and J usage is TRBJ2-7; D is possibly TRBD1 (6 bases). V was clipped by 0 bases and J by 0 bases, with 12 bases between them. Germline V gene sequence: CDR1 MGHRA, CDR2 YSYEKL. The CDR3 totals 16 residues.